This is a list of T cell receptor beta chains from one sample in a study of cytomegalovirus exposure and HLA in healthy donors. Libraries were prepared by immunoSEQ multiplex PCR; TCRdb keeps only in-frame clonotypes and omits some of them. The repertoire holds a few hundred thousand clones, 65% to 85% seen once, with just under 3% in the top ten. The sequenced sample was PBMCs. The receptors come from a woman between 25 and 40 years old in good health and CMV-seronegative. CDR3s include the opening cysteine and the closing phenylalanine or tryptophan. Fields, in order: V gene, J gene, CDR3 protein.

TRBV5-5	TRBJ2-5	CASSPNRQGEETQYF
TRBV5-6	TRBJ2-2	CASSKGTGVRNTGELFF
TRBV5-6	TRBJ2-3	CASSLGLAGGRADTQYF
TRBV19	TRBJ2-7	CASSIEGATYEQYF
TRBV6-5	TRBJ2-7	CASSEILGQREQYF
TRBV30	TRBJ1-1	CAWGMNREITEAFF
TRBV5-6	TRBJ2-3	CASSILLDTQYF
TRBV30	TRBJ1-5	CAWSVSRTGFGSNQPQHF
TRBV4-1	TRBJ2-1	CASSQVPYFYNEQFF
TRBV10-3	TRBJ2-7	CAISVGLAAYEQYF
TRBV27	TRBJ2-1	CASSGLAENHNEQFF
TRBV11-2	TRBJ2-1	CASSLVATSGRDEQFF
TRBV29-1	TRBJ2-3	CSVEGVTDTQYF
TRBV2	TRBJ1-5	CASGRGERGNQPQHF
TRBV11-3	TRBJ2-7	CASSPPAASRHEQYF
TRBV4-2	TRBJ2-3	CASSQDSTGATGDTQYF
TRBV18	TRBJ2-7	CASSPSGSGYEQYF
TRBV19	TRBJ1-5	CASSMRQGHQPQHF
TRBV2	TRBJ1-1	CASSDSDRAAEAFF
TRBV28	TRBJ2-1	CASVAGGYNEQFF
TRBV18	TRBJ1-2	CASSTPGYGYPF
TRBV5-1	TRBJ2-3	CASSPGFTDTQYF
TRBV9	TRBJ1-1	CASSVDGRVNTEAFF
TRBV7-6	TRBJ2-7	CASSLVPRSPSGYEQYF
TRBV2	TRBJ2-1	CASSEILAGGEQFF
TRBV19	TRBJ1-1	CASSIDRWNTEAFF
TRBV18	TRBJ1-1	CASSQGQRNTEAFF
TRBV4-1	TRBJ2-7	CASSQGQGVGEQYF
TRBV5-6	TRBJ2-3	CASSFKGGGTDTQYF
TRBV29-1	TRBJ2-1	CSPWKGQEAYNEQFF
TRBV25-1	TRBJ2-5	CASSDGLAGGQETQYF
TRBV6-1	TRBJ2-3	CASSEVRTQYF
TRBV18	TRBJ2-7	CASSPANEGQGTHF
TRBV19	TRBJ2-7	CASSSVSYEQYF
TRBV5-6	TRBJ1-4	CASSLVGTGKEKLFF
TRBV9	TRBJ1-3	CASSPRTGDSGNTIYF
TRBV30	TRBJ1-2	CAWSLGQGSYTF
TRBV30	TRBJ1-1	CAWSFGEAFF
TRBV18	TRBJ2-2	CASSPLGSGGELFF
TRBV6-5	TRBJ2-7	CASSGRGYEQYF
TRBV7-9	TRBJ2-7	CASSFHYEQYF
TRBV5-1	TRBJ2-5	CASSFFSSGEETQYF
TRBV7-2	TRBJ2-7	CASSLLAGVKQYF
TRBV19	TRBJ2-5	CASSTILAGVETQYF
TRBV5-1	TRBJ2-5	CASSSNRLAGVLETQYF
TRBV5-4	TRBJ2-1	CASSLQADYNEQFF
TRBV18	TRBJ2-1	CASSPSNPYGSWNEQFF
TRBV18	TRBJ1-5	CASSPLDRGSNQPQHF
TRBV27	TRBJ1-2	CASSLVGTDYGYTF
TRBV2	TRBJ1-5	CASSEIGVNQPQHF
TRBV12-5	TRBJ2-7	CASGLDYLYEQYF
TRBV4-1	TRBJ1-5	CASSADRFLQPQHF
TRBV5-4	TRBJ1-5	CASSRIPQRTYSNQPQHF
TRBV7-9	TRBJ2-7	CASRPDSWGAGGWYEQYF
TRBV6-1	TRBJ1-3	CASSEGQARNTIYF
TRBV29-1	TRBJ1-4	CSGGGMGEKLFF